This T cell receptor (beta chain) was recorded in a study of OX40 agonist ivuxolimab in advanced cancers. Only in-frame clones appear in the TCRdb table, and some are missing; sequencing was by immunoSEQ multiplex PCR. Of around 72,000 clones in the sample, roughly 80% were seen once. The V gene end was trimmed by 2 bases and the J gene end by 6 bases; junction bases not matched to a gene: 9. This CDR3 is 16 amino acids long. Germline values: CDR1 SGHVS, CDR2 FQNEAQ. The rearrangement uses TRBV7-8 and TRBJ2-3, with 9 bases matching TRBD2. The sequence was collected from an adult with an advanced solid tumor such as melanoma, head and neck, liver or kidney cancer. The sample here was CD4+ or CD8+ T cells sorted from blood, taken in a trial of the OX40 agonist ivuxolimab. The DNA of the CDR3 is TGTGCCAGCAGCTTACGGCCCACAACTAGCGGGGATACGCAGTATTTT. This codes for CASSLRPTTSGDTQYF.